In its sample, the clone carrying this T cell receptor (beta chain) was seen a few times. Its antigen is not known. TCRdb re-called the 5' RACE reads through MiXCR, storing one row per CDR3 protein. The data hold 800,000 to 900,000 distinct CDR3 sequences, with about an eighth observed a single time. These data belong to a study of CD8 T cells in ankylosing spondylitis. Study-level results: Seemingly distinctive of ankylosing spondylitis blood was a TCR beta motif formed by eight highly homologous variants. Some of these motif variants have turned up before, in reports on reactive arthritis synovial fluid and blood.

The sequenced sample consisted of blood, either unsorted or a sorted T cell fraction (not recorded which). This clonotype originated in a male donor with ankylosing spondylitis.

The CDR3 region is CASSLSPDRTHEQYF. As DNA, the CDR3 is TGCGCCAGCAGCCTTTCGCCCGACAGGACTCACGAGCAGTACTTC. The genes are TRBV5-1 and TRBJ2-7; tentatively, D is TRBD1 (6 bases). Germline CDR1 and CDR2: SGHRS and YFSETQ. The V gene lost 4 bases and the J gene lost 5 bases, with 19 bases spanning the gap. CDR3 length: 15 residues.